This T cell receptor beta chain was documented in a study of blood T cell repertoires in COVID-19. Source study methods: Quantification of nucleated cells was approximated via reference gene primer amplification. TCRdb keeps only in-frame clones here, not all; method: immunoSEQ multiplex PCR. From that table come the V and J calls and clone size; the DNA was used to work out D and trimming. The table lists over 85,000 clones, approximately 82% of them singletons, with about 3.8% in the top ten. The CDR3 has 13 residues. With 4 bases removed from V and 4 bases from J, the gap between germline ends came to 11 bases. CDR1 is LNHDA and CDR2 is SQIVND in the germline V gene (reference sequence).

The sample comprised peripheral blood. The rearrangement joins TRBV19 to TRBJ2-7, with D tentatively TRBD1 (6 bases). The receptor comes from an elderly woman with acute or convalescent COVID-19. CDR3 sequence: CASSTVRGYEQYF. The CDR3 bases are TGTGCCAGTAGTACAGTCAGGGGATACGAGCAGTACTTC.